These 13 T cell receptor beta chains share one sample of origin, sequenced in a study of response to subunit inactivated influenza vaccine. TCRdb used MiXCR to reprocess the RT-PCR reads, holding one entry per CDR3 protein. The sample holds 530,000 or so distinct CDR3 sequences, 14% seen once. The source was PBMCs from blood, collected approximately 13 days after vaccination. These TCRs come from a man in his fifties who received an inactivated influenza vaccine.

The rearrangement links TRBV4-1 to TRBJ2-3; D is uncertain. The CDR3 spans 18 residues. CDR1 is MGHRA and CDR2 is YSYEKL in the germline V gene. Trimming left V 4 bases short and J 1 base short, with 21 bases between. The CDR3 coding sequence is TGCGCCAGCAGCCCAGGAGCCGGGTCAGGCGATGGCACAGATACGCAGTATTTT. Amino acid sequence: CASSPGAGSGDGTDTQYF.

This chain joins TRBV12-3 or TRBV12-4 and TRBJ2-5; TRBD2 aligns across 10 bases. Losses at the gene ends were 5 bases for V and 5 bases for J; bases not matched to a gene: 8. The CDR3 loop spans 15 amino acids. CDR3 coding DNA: TGTGCCAGCAGTCTTAATCTAGCGGGGGCGGAGACCCAGTACTTC. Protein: CASSLNLAGAETQYF.

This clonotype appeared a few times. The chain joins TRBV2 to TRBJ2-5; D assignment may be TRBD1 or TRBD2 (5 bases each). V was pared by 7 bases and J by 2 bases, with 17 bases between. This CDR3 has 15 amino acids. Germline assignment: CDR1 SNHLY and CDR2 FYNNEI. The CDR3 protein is CASTDLRGYQETQYF. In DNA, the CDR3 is TGTGCCAGCACCGACCTTCGGGGCTATCAAGAGACCCAGTACTTC.

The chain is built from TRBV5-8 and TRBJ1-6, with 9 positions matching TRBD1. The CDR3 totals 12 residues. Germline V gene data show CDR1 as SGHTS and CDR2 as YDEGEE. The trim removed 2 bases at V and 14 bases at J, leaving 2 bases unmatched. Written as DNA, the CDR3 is TGTGCCAGCAGCTTACAGGGGGCGACCCTCCACTTT. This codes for CASSLQGATLHF.

CDR3 amino acids: CSVTGTGEVNEQFF. The CDR3 nucleotides are TGCAGCGTTACGGGGACAGGGGAGGTCAATGAGCAGTTCTTC. The V and J genes are TRBV29-1 and TRBJ2-1, with 10 bases lining up with TRBD1. The CDR3 loop spans 14 amino acids. CDR1 SQVTM and CDR2 ANQGSEA come from the germline V gene. The V gene end was trimmed by 5 bases and the J gene end by 6 bases; junction bases not matched to a gene: 7.

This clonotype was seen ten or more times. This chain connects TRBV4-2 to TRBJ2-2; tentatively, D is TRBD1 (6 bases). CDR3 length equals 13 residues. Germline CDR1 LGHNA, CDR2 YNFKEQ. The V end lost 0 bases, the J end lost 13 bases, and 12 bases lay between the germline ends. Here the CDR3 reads CASSQDSQGGLFF. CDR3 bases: TGTGCCAGCAGCCAAGATTCACAGGGTGGGCTGTTTTTT.

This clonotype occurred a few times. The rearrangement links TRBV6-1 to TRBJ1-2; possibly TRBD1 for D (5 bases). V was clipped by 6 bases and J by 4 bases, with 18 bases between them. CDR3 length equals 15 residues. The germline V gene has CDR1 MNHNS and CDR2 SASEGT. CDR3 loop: CASRDGTGTSYGYTF. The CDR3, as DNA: TGTGCCAGCAGAGATGGAACCGGGACGTCCTATGGCTACACCTTC.

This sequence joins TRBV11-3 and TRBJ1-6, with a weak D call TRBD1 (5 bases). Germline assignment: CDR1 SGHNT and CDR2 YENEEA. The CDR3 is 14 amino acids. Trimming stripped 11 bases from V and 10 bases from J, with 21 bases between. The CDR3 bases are TGTGCCGGACCCACCCCGGACAAGGGATCACCCCTCCACTTT. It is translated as CAGPTPDKGSPLHF.

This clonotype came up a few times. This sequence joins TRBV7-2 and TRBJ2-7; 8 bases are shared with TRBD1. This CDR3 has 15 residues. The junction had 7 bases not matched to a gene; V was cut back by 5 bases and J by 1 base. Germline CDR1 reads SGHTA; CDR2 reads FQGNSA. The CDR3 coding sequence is TGTGCCAGCAGCACGTCGACAGGGGATTCCTACGAGCAGTACTTC. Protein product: CASSTSTGDSYEQYF.

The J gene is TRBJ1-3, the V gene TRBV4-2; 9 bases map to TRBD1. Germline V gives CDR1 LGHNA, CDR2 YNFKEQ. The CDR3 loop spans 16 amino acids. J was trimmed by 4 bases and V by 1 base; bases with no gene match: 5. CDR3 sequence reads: CASSQVQGAEGNTIYF. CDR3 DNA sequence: TGTGCCAGCAGCCAAGTACAGGGGGCTGAAGGAAACACCATATATTTT.

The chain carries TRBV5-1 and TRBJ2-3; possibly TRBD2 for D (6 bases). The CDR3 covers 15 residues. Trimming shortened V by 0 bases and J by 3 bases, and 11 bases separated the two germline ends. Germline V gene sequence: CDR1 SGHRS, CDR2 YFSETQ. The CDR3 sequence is CASSLALRGTDTQYF. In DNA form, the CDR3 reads TGCGCCAGCAGCTTGGCGTTGCGGGGTACAGATACGCAGTATTTT.

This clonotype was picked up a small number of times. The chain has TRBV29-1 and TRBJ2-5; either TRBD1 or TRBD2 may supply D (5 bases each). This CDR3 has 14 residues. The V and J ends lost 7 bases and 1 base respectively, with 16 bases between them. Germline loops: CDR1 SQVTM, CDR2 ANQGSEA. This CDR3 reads CSAPPPGTQETQYF. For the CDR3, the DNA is TGCAGCGCACCTCCCCCGGGGACCCAAGAGACCCAGTACTTC. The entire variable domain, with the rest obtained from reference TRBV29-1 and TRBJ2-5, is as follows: SAVISQKPSRDICQRGTSLTIQCQVDSQVTMMFWYRQQPGQSLTLIATANQGSEATYESGFVIDKFPISRPNLTFSTLTVSNMSPEDSSIYLCSAPPPGTQETQYFGPGTRLLVL.

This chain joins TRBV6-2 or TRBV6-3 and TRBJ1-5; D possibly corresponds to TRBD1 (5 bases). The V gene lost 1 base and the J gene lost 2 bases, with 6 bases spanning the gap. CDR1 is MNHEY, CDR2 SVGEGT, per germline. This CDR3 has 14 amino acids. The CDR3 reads CASSYWGGNQPQHF. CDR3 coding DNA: TGTGCCAGCAGTTACTGGGGGGGCAATCAGCCCCAGCATTTT.